The TCR beta chain described here comes from a study of cytomegalovirus exposure and HLA in healthy donors. Study results and limitations: Accurate prediction of most subjects' HLA-A and HLA-B alleles from TCR beta sequences was reported.

PCR amplification relied on 60 Vbeta primers (plus 13 Jbeta primers). This table comes from immunoSEQ multiplex PCR, and its TCRdb copy is limited to in-frame clones, with some not included. The sample records about 200,000 clones, around nine tenths being singletons. Healthy people donating bone marrow made up the donors. As for this clone: The antigen remains unidentified.

The CDR3 is 17 amino acids. From germline, CDR1 is SGHRS and CDR2 YFSETQ. The J segment lost 6 bases and the V segment lost 0 bases, leaving 8 bases of the junction unmatched. The source is a woman aged 25-40 years in good health and CMV-seronegative. The chain joins TRBV5-1 to TRBJ2-2; 10 bases are shared with TRBD2. The sample consisted of PBMCs. The CDR3 DNA sequence: TGCGCCAGCAGCTTGGGTTTACTAGCGGGATGGTCCGGGGAGCTGTTTTTT. This sequence encodes CASSLGLLAGWSGELFF.